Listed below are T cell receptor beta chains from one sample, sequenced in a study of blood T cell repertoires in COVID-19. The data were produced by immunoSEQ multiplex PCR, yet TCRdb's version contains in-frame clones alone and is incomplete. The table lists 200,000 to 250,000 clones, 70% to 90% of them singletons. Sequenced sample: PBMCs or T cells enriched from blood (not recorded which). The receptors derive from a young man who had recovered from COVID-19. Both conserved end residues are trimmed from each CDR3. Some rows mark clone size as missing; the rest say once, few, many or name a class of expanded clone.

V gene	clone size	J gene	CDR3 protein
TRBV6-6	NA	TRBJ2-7	ASSDPGSSGSYEQY
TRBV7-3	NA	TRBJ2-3	ASSLAGGSKDTQY
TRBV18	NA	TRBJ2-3	ASSPGQGPDTQY
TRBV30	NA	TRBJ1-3	ACQMAGLANTIY
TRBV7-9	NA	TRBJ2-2	ASSPNTGELF
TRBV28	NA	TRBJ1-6	ASSSGQGYSPLH
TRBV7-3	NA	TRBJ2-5	ASSLNSGGAETQY
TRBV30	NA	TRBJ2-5	AWTTGLAKAQY
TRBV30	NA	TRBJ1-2	AWRLPNSIYGYT
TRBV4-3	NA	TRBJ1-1	ASSQNPTGVTEAF
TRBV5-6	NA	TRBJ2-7	ASSLEPYEQY
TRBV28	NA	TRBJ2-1	ASSPGLASYEQF
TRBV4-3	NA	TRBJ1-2	ASSLGLAGSYGYT
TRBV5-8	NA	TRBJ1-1	ASSFPGNTEAF
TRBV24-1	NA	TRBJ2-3	ATSDSGHISTDTQY
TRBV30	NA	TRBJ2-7	AWSTGVAYEQY
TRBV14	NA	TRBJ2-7	ASSPGIEQY
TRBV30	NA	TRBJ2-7	AWSVQSYEQY
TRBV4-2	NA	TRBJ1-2	ASSQDPTGGNYGYT
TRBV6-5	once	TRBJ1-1	ASTAGRFTEAF
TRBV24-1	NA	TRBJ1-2	ATSDFGSGTDGYT
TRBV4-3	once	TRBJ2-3	ASSHQYSGGAPDTQY
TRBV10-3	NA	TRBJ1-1	ATGHMNTEAF
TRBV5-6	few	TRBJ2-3	ASSSEDFRVADTQY
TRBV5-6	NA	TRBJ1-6	ASSLVGGSPLH
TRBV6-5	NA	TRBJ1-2	ASSEGLGYGYT
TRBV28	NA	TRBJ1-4	ASIPGGTNEKLF
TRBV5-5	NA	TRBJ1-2	ASSLVRWGLGHDNGYT
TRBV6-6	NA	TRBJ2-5	ASSYQVGSLQETQY
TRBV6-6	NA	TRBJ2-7	ASTNRGAGEQY